This T cell receptor (beta chain) came from a study of blood T cell repertoires in COVID-19 (dated by TCRdb to the early 2020s). Study-wide context: Collaborator samples came from the United States, Italy and Spain and covered acute and convalescent phases of COVID-19. The material from the prospective study consisted of cDNA or gDNA derived from T cells, B-cell-depleted T cells, or PBMCs. Deeply sampled blood TCRbeta repertoires from subjects exposed to, actively infected with, or recovered from COVID-19 were included in the dataset. The repertoires were made available in a free public database intended to serve as a resource for research on the immune response to SARS-CoV-2. Samples came from the ongoing ImmuneRACE study (first 160 participants) plus 1,254 subjects from 6 global collaborators. The sample metadata nearly always contained a de-identified subject ID, COVID-19 status, age in years and sex. HLA class I and class II types, where available, came from metadata supplied by the sample provider rather than from assay-based typing.

Participants in the prospective study were enrolled through a virtual design, were aged 18 to 89 years, and lived in roughly 24 United States geographic areas. Cohort assignment in the prospective study relied on participant-reported clinical history from a screening survey and a study questionnaire. Mobile phlebotomists in the prospective study collected whole blood, serum and a nasopharyngeal or oropharyngeal swab from every participant. Additional blood draws and questionnaires over an approximately 2-month period could optionally be provided by prospective study participants. Before DNA extraction, prospective study blood samples were shipped either frozen or at room temperature. The immunoSEQ Assay, a bias-controlled multiplex PCR, was used to amplify TCRbeta CDR3 regions from genomic DNA. The original pipeline was this. The number of nucleated cells in each sample was estimated from the amplification of reference gene primers within the assay. To quantify the absolute abundance of each unique TCRbeta CDR3 rearrangement, sequence reads were collapsed and filtered. For each sample, productive Simpson clonality was calculated as the square root of Simpson's diversity index across productive rearrangements. TCRdb limited this immuneACCESS table to in-frame rearrangements with V and J called. A share of clones is missing; checked studies link under half to unresolved V genes, and the rest is unexplained. V, J and clone size reflect that table, while D and trimming were determined from the DNA. For this sample there are under 250,000 clones; approximately 83% appear just once. 1.3% of the sample goes to the ten largest clones.

V and J lose 1 base and 8 bases, and a span of 8 bases separates them. The germline V gene (reference sequence) specifies GTSNPN as CDR1 and SVGIG as CDR2. The CDR3 starts with the cysteine, ends with the phenylalanine, and has 11 residues. Only the CDR3 DNA stays, 33 bases, in frame from base 1. As concerns this clone: Its antigen remains undetermined. No quality values exist for individual bases; no much larger clone is one base distant.

What the authors observed across the whole study: The quantity of clinical and demographic metadata differed by source and by participant and was supplied without curation.

The chain was built from TRBV30 and TRBJ1-2; TRBD1 might be the D gene, on 5 matching bases. The TCR originated in a woman in her thirties or forties with acute COVID-19. Input material: PBMCs or T cells enriched from blood (not recorded which). Read as DNA, the sequence is TGTGCCTGGAGTGAGACAGTCGGCTACACCTTC. The translation is CAWSETVGYTF.